The present T cell receptor beta chain was sequenced within a study of blood T cell repertoires in COVID-19. Across the study: The cDNA or gDNA used as material had been derived from T cells, B-cell-depleted T cells, or PBMCs.

There are many counts of this clone. CDR1 and CDR2 from the germline V gene are DFQATT and SNEGSKA (reference sequence). The CDR3 has 12 residues. V was trimmed by 3 bases and J by 4 bases, leaving 10 bases between them. The study drew participants aged about 18 to 89 years from about two dozen US areas. Assignments of participants to cohorts depended upon their own reported clinical history. Authors' processing steps: Amplification of reference gene primers was used by the study to estimate nucleated cell counts. Profiling relied on immunoSEQ multiplex PCR, and the TCRdb table lists in-frame clones only, not all of them. V and J calls and clone size are as listed in that table; D and trimming were resolved from the DNA. The data contain 200,000 to 250,000 clones, 81% of them singletons.

J is TRBJ2-7 and V is TRBV20-1; weak D call: TRBD2 (5 bases). Material for sequencing was PBMCs or T cells enriched from blood (not recorded which). The clonotype comes from a woman aged 50 to 60 with acute COVID-19. The CDR3 coding sequence is TGCAGTGCTAGTGGCGGGCCTTACGAGCAGTACTTC. As protein: CSASGGPYEQYF.